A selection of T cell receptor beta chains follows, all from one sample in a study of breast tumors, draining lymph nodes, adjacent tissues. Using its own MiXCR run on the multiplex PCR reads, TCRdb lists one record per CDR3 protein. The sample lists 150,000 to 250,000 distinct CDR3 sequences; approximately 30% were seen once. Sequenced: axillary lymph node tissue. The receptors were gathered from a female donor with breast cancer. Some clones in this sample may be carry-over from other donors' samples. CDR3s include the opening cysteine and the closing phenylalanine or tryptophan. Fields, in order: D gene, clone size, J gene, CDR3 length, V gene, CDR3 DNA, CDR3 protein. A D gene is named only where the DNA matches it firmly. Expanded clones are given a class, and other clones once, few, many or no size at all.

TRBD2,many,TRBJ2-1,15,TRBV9,TGTGCCAGCAGCTCAACGACTAGCGTTGTGGGAGAGCAGTTCTTC,CASSSTTSVVGEQFF
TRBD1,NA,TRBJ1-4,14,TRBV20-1,TGCAGTGCTCAGGACAGGGGGCAAGATGAAAAACTGTTTTTT,CSAQDRGQDEKLFF
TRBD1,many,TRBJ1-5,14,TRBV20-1,TGCAGTGCTTGGGACAGGGGGGGCAATCAGCCCCAGCATTTT,CSAWDRGGNQPQHF
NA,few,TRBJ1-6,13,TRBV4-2,TGTGCCAGCAGCTTGGTAAACGATTCACCCCTCCACTTT,CASSLVNDSPLHF
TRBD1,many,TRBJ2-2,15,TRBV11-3,TGTGCCAGCAGCTTAAGACAGGGGAACACCGGGGAGCTGTTTTTT,CASSLRQGNTGELFF
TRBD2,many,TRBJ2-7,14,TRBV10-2,TGCGCCAGCCGCCCAGCGGGAGGGCCGGAGGAGCAGTACTTC,CASRPAGGPEEQYF
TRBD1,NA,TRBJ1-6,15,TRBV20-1,TGCAGTGCCTCCGGGACAGGGGGCTACACTTCACCCCTCCACTTT,CSASGTGGYTSPLHF
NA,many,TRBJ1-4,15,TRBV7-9,TGTGCCAGCAGATCCTCCACGGGGGCTAATGAAAAACTGTTTTTT,CASRSSTGANEKLFF
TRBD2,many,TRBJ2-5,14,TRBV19,TGTGCCAGTAGTATAGCGGGACTACAAGAGACCCAGTACTTC,CASSIAGLQETQYF
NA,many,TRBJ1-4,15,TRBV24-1,TGTGCCACCACCAAAGGGTGGCAGGCCGATGAAAAACTGTTTTTT,CATTKGWQADEKLFF
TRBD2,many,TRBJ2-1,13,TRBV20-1,TGCAGTGGCCCAGGACTAGCAAGTAATGAGCAGTTCTTC,CSGPGLASNEQFF
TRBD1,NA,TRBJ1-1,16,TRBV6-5,TGTGCCAGCAGTTCGCCGGGGGGACAGGCGAACACTGAAGCTTTCTTT,CASSSPGGQANTEAFF
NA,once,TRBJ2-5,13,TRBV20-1,TGCAGTGCCAAGTGGGGGGCTAATGAGAAACTGTACTTC,CSAKWGANEKLYF
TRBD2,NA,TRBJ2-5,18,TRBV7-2,TGTGCCAGCAGCTCAGTCACAGGGCGGGAGGAGGGTAGACAGACCCAGTACTTC,CASSSVTGREEGRQTQYF
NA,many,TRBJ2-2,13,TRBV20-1,TGCAGTGTGGTGCGGCCCCCCACCGGGGAGCTGTTTTTT,CSVVRPPTGELFF
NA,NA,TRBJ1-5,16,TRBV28,TGTGCCAGCAGCACGGGGACAAGGGCAGGCAATCAGCCCCAGCATTTT,CASSTGTRAGNQPQHF
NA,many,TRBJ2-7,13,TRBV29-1,TGCAGCGTTGAGGCCGGGACGGATTACGAGCAGTACTTC,CSVEAGTDYEQYF
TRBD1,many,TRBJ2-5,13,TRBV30,TGTGCCTGGAAACCAGGGGGCAGGGAGACCCAGTACTTC,CAWKPGGRETQYF
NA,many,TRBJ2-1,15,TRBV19,TGTGCCAGTAGTGGGAGTTGGGGTTTCTTCGATGAGCAGTTCTTC,CASSGSWGFFDEQFF
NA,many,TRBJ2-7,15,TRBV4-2,TGTGCCAGCAGCCAAGAGGGGACTCCCCCCTACGAGCAGTACTTC,CASSQEGTPPYEQYF
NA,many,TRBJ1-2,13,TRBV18,TGTGCCAGCTCAGTACAGGGAGGGTATGGCTACACCTTC,CASSVQGGYGYTF
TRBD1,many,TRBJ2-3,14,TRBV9,TGTGCCAGCAGCCCTGCGACAGGGGGAGATACGCAGTATTTT,CASSPATGGDTQYF
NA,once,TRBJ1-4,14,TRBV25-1,TGTGCCAGCATCCCCGACGGGGCATCTGAAAAACTGTTTTTT,CASIPDGASEKLFF
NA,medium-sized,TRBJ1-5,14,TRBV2,TGTGCCAGCAGTGAGAGGGGGAGCAATCAGCCCCAGCATTTT,CASSERGSNQPQHF
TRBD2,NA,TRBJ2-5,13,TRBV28,TGTGCCAGCACGACTAGCGTCGAAGAGACCCAGTACTTC,CASTTSVEETQYF
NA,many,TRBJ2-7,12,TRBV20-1,TGCAGTGCCCGAGGGTCCGTCCCCGAGCAGTACTTC,CSARGSVPEQYF
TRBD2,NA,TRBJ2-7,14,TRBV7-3,TGTGCCAGCAGCGGACGGACTAGCCCCTACGAGCAGTACTTC,CASSGRTSPYEQYF
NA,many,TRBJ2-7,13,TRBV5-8,TGTGCCAGCAGCTTAGAGAACACCTACGAGCAGTACTTC,CASSLENTYEQYF
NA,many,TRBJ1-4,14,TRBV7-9,TGTGCCAGCAGCTTTCTCACCAGGGGCGAAAAACTGTTTTTT,CASSFLTRGEKLFF
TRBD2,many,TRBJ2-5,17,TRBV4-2,TGTGCCAGCAGCCGGACGGCTAGCGGGGGGAGCGAAGAGACCCAGTACTTC,CASSRTASGGSEETQYF
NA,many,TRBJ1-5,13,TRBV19,TGTGCCAGTAGTTTCGGGGCGGGACAGCCCCAGCATTTT,CASSFGAGQPQHF
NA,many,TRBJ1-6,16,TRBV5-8,TGTGCCAGCAGCCCCGGGACACCTCCCGGTGGATCACCCCTCCACTTT,CASSPGTPPGGSPLHF
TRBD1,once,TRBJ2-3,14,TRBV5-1,TGCGCCAGCAGCTTGGGGTCTAACAGGGGTGAGCAGTATTTT,CASSLGSNRGEQYF
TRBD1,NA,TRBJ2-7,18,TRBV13,TGTGCCAGCAGCACCCGTCGCTTACTCCCTAGGACAGGGGACGAGCAGTACTTC,CASSTRRLLPRTGDEQYF
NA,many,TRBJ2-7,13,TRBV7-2,TGTGCCAGCAGCTCCTCAACCGAGTACGAGCAGTACTTC,CASSSSTEYEQYF
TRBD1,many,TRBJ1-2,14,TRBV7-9,TGTGCCAGCAGCTCAGGACAGGGGGACTATGGCTACACCTTC,CASSSGQGDYGYTF
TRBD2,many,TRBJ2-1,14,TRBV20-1,TGCAGTGCGGAGAAGACTAGCCCACGCAATGAGCAGTTCTTC,CSAEKTSPRNEQFF
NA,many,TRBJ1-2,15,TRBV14,TGTGCCAGCAGTTTGGTCGATCTCAACCCCTATGGCTACACCTTC,CASSLVDLNPYGYTF
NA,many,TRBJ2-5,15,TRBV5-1,TGCGCCAGCAGCCCCGCAGGGGACGTCTGGGAGACCCAGTACTTC,CASSPAGDVWETQYF
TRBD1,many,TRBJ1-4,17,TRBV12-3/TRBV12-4,TGTGCCAGCAGTCCGTCCCGGGACAGGGTTAATAATGAAAAACTGTTTTTT,CASSPSRDRVNNEKLFF
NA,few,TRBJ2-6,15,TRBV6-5,TGTGCCAGCAGACCCGGTGCCTCTGGGGCCAACGTCCTGACTTTC,CASRPGASGANVLTF
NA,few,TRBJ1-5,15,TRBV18,TGTGCCAGCTCACCCGACACTTATAGCAATCAGCCCCAGCATTTT,CASSPDTYSNQPQHF
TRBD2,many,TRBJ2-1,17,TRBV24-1,TGTGCCACCAGTGACCCCTTTAGCGGGAGGGCAGCCGATGAGCAGTTCTTC,CATSDPFSGRAADEQFF
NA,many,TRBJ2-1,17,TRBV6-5,TGTGCCAGCAGTTACACCGACTCCCTTTCGATCTACAATGAGCAGTTCTTC,CASSYTDSLSIYNEQFF
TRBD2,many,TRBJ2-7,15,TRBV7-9,TGTGCCAGCAGCTTACTAGCGGGAGGTTCCTACGAGCAGTACTTC,CASSLLAGGSYEQYF
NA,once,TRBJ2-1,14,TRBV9,TGTGCCAGCAGCTCTTCGACTAAATCCAATGAGCAGTCCTTC,CASSSSTKSNEQSF
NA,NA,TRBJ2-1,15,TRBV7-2,TGTGCCAGCAGCTTCGGGACTCTCCCCGACAATGAGCAGTTCTTC,CASSFGTLPDNEQFF
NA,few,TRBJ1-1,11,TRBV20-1,TGCAGTGCTAGGCCCGCTATTGAAGCTTTCTTT,CSARPAIEAFF
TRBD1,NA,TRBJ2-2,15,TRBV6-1,TGTGCCAGCAGTACCGACAGGGGGCGAACCGGGGAGCTGTTTTTT,CASSTDRGRTGELFF
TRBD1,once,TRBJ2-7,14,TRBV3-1,TGTGCCAGCAGCCCCCGGACAGGGGTGGGCGAGCAGTACTTC,CASSPRTGVGEQYF
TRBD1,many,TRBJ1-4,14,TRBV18,TGTGCCAGCTCACCTCGACAGGGGGAAGAAAAACTGTTTTTT,CASSPRQGEEKLFF
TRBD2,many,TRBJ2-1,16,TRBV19,TGTGCCAGTAGGCGCTTAGCGGGAGGGCCGTACAATGAGCAGTTCTTC,CASRRLAGGPYNEQFF
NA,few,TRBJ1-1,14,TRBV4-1,TGCGCCAGCAACAACAGGGCCGGGGGCACTGAAGCTTTCTTT,CASNNRAGGTEAFF
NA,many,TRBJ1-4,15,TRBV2,TGTGCCAGCAGAAGCGGCGGGGGGGGGGACGAAAAACTGTTTTTT,CASRSGGGGDEKLFF